These 2 T cell receptor beta chains share one sample of origin, sequenced in a study of T cell repertoires in cytomegalovirus infection. Their antigens are not known. TCRdb reprocessed the reads via MiXCR and lists one record per CDR3 protein. The sample carries 69,000 or so distinct CDR3 sequences, around 28% recorded once. The sequenced sample was CD8+ T cells from cultured PBMCs, obtained from culture after CMV antigen stimulation. These receptors came from a human donor in good health (CMV status not recorded). Some clones in this sample may be carry-over from other donors' samples.

Only a few counts were recorded for this clonotype. V gene TRBV6-2 or TRBV6-3 combines with J gene TRBJ2-3; possible D gene TRBD1, 5 bases. The V end lost 8 bases, the J end lost 0 bases, and 12 bases lay between the germline ends. The CDR3 runs 14 residues. The germline V gene encodes CDR1 MNHEY and CDR2 SVGEGT. The DNA for the CDR3 is TGTGCCAGCTCCCTGACAGTCAGCACAGATACGCAGTATTTT. Encoded protein: CASSLTVSTDTQYF.

As to this clonotype: One base away lies a much larger clone, so this may be a sequencing read error. This chain links TRBV7-2 with TRBJ2-7, with D hard to call. Germline V gives CDR1 SGHTA, CDR2 FQGNSA. The CDR3 covers 15 residues. Trimming shortened V by 2 bases and J by 4 bases, and 15 bases separated the two germline ends. In DNA, the CDR3 is TGTGCCAGCAGCTTAACCGGGTCCAGCTATTACGAGCAGTACTTC. This codes for CASSLTGSSYYEQYF.